Presented here are 13 T cell receptor beta chains from one specimen sequenced in a study of blood T cell repertoires in COVID-19. Generated by immunoSEQ multiplex PCR, the TCRdb table keeps only in-frame clones and is missing some. The data show fewer than 200,000 clones, more than 80% seen once. The sequenced sample consisted of PBMCs or T cells enriched from blood (not recorded which). Receptors originate from a man in his fifties who had recovered from COVID-19.

The chain links TRBV7-3 to TRBJ2-1, with D possibly matching TRBD2 (6 bases). V was cut by 5 bases and J by 9 bases, with 20 bases left in between. CDR3 length: 15 amino acids. CDR1 SGHTA and CDR2 FQGTGA come from the germline V gene. CDR3 in amino acids: CASSTTSLRMSEQFF. CDR3 sequence (DNA): TGTGCCAGCAGCACTACTAGCCTCAGAATGAGTGAGCAGTTCTTC.

V usage is TRBV5-8 and J usage is TRBJ1-6, with a weak D call TRBD1 (5 bases). This CDR3 has 14 residues. Germline CDR1 reads SGHTS; CDR2 reads YDEGEE. Trimming removed 4 bases at V and 2 bases at J, with 7 bases between. This CDR3 is CASSGAAYNSPLHF. CDR3 nucleotide sequence: TGTGCCAGCAGCGGGGCAGCCTATAATTCACCCCTCCACTTT.

The chain has TRBV5-1 and TRBJ1-1, with 7 bases aligning to TRBD1. The germline V gene encodes CDR1 SGHRS and CDR2 YFSETQ. V shed 1 base and J 0 bases; nucleotides not matched to a gene: 12. The CDR3 is 18 amino acids. DNA for the CDR3: TGCGCCAGCAGCTTGCGGGAAATCGGGACAGTAATGAACACTGAAGCTTTCTTT. Its protein product is CASSLREIGTVMNTEAFF.

Only one count was recorded for this clone. V and J are TRBV10-3 and TRBJ1-1; TRBD1 might be the D (5 bases). Trimming shortened V by 6 bases and J by 3 bases, and 17 bases separated the two germline ends. Germline V gene lookup returns CDR1 ENHRY and CDR2 SYGVKD. The CDR3 extends over 15 amino acids. The CDR3 here is CAIRVLQGRHTEAFF. The DNA of the CDR3 is TGTGCCATCAGGGTGCTTCAGGGAAGGCACACTGAAGCTTTCTTT.

The rearrangement uses TRBV6-5 and TRBJ1-6; 11 nucleotides agree with TRBD1. The germline V gene encodes CDR1 MNHEY and CDR2 SVGAGI. CDR3 length: 15 residues. V lost 0 bases to trimming and J lost 8 bases; unmatched junction nucleotides: 0. The CDR3 nucleotides are TGTGCCAGCAGTTACTCGGGACAGGGGGATTCACCCCTCCACTTT. Translated: CASSYSGQGDSPLHF.

This sequence joins TRBV10-1 and TRBJ2-3; possible D gene TRBD2, 5 bases. Between the trimmed V and J ends, which lost 4 bases and 0 bases, there was a span of 17 bases. Germline V gene data show CDR1 as WNHNN and CDR2 as SYGVQD (reference sequence). This CDR3 has 17 residues. The CDR3 region is CASSAGRGSSSTDTQYF. The CDR3 nucleotides read TGCGCCAGCAGTGCCGGTCGGGGTAGCAGTAGCACAGATACGCAGTATTTT.

This sequence joins TRBV19 and TRBJ1-1, with 7 positions matching TRBD1. Trimming at V came to 6 bases and at J to 5 bases, leaving 9 bases not matched to a gene. The CDR3 is 14 amino acids. The germline CDR1 and CDR2 sequences are LNHDA and SQIVND (reference sequence). The CDR3 DNA sequence: TGTGCCAGTAGCATTAACAGGGGAGTAACTGAAGCTTTCTTT. Translating it yields CASSINRGVTEAFF.

The V and J genes are TRBV7-9 and TRBJ1-1; D remains ambiguous. Germline loops: CDR1 SEHNR, CDR2 FQNEAQ (reference sequence). This CDR3 is 12 amino acids long. V lost 4 bases, J lost 6 bases, and 9 bases lay in between. The DNA of the CDR3 is TGTGCCAGCAGCTCCCTGGGCGCTGAAGCTTTCTTT. It codes for CASSSLGAEAFF.

About this clone itself: Additional DNA sequences in this sample encode the identical CDR3. The J gene is TRBJ1-3, the V gene TRBV10-3, with D perhaps TRBD1 (5 bases). The germline V gene has CDR1 ENHRY and CDR2 SYGVKD. Trimming took off 4 bases at V and 7 bases at J, with 11 bases between the two ends. The CDR3 sequence is 13 residues long. CDR3 amino acids: CAISGTAGNTIYF. The CDR3, as DNA: TGTGCCATCAGTGGTACAGCAGGGAACACCATATATTTT.

V and J are TRBV18 and TRBJ1-1; perhaps TRBD1 as D (6 bases). CDR1 is KGHSH and CDR2 is LQKENI in the germline V gene. CDR3 length: 13 amino acids. Trimming stripped 1 base from V and 5 bases from J, with 8 bases between. The CDR3, as DNA: TGTGCCAGCTCACCACAGGGGGGGACTGAAGCTTTCTTT. This sequence encodes CASSPQGGTEAFF. The complete variable domain, with remaining parts taken from reference TRBV18 and TRBJ1-1, reads NAGVMQNPRHLVRRRGQEARLRCSPMKGHSHVYWYRQLPEEGLKFMVYLQKENIIDESGMPKERFSAEFPKEGPSILRIQQVVRGDSAAYFCASSPQGGTEAFFGQGTRLTVV.

The CDR3 sequence is CSADSYTDTQYF. The CDR3 coding sequence is TGCAGCGCAGACAGTTACACAGATACGCAGTATTTT. This chain joins TRBV29-1 and TRBJ2-3, with D perhaps matching TRBD1 (5 bases). Trimming took 7 bases from V and 2 from J, leaving 10 bases between them. The CDR3 covers 12 residues. Germline loops: CDR1 SQVTM, CDR2 ANQGSEA.

The chain couples TRBV28 to TRBJ2-2; TRBD1 might be the D (6 bases). This CDR3 has 17 amino acids. Germline CDR1 is MDHEN and CDR2 is SYDVKM. V was shortened by 5 bases and J by 5 bases, with 21 bases between the two germline ends. The CDR3 DNA is TGTGCCAGCAGTCTTTGGGGGAACAGGGATGTTACCGGGGAGCTGTTTTTT. It specifies CASSLWGNRDVTGELFF.

The chain links TRBV7-8 to TRBJ2-5; tentatively, D is TRBD1 (6 bases). CDR1 is SGHVS, CDR2 FQNEAQ, per germline. This CDR3 has 14 amino acids. V lost 0 bases, J lost 5 bases, and 10 bases lay in between. The CDR3 sequence is CASSLAPGQETQYF. CDR3 DNA: TGTGCCAGCAGCTTAGCGCCAGGACAGGAGACCCAGTACTTC.